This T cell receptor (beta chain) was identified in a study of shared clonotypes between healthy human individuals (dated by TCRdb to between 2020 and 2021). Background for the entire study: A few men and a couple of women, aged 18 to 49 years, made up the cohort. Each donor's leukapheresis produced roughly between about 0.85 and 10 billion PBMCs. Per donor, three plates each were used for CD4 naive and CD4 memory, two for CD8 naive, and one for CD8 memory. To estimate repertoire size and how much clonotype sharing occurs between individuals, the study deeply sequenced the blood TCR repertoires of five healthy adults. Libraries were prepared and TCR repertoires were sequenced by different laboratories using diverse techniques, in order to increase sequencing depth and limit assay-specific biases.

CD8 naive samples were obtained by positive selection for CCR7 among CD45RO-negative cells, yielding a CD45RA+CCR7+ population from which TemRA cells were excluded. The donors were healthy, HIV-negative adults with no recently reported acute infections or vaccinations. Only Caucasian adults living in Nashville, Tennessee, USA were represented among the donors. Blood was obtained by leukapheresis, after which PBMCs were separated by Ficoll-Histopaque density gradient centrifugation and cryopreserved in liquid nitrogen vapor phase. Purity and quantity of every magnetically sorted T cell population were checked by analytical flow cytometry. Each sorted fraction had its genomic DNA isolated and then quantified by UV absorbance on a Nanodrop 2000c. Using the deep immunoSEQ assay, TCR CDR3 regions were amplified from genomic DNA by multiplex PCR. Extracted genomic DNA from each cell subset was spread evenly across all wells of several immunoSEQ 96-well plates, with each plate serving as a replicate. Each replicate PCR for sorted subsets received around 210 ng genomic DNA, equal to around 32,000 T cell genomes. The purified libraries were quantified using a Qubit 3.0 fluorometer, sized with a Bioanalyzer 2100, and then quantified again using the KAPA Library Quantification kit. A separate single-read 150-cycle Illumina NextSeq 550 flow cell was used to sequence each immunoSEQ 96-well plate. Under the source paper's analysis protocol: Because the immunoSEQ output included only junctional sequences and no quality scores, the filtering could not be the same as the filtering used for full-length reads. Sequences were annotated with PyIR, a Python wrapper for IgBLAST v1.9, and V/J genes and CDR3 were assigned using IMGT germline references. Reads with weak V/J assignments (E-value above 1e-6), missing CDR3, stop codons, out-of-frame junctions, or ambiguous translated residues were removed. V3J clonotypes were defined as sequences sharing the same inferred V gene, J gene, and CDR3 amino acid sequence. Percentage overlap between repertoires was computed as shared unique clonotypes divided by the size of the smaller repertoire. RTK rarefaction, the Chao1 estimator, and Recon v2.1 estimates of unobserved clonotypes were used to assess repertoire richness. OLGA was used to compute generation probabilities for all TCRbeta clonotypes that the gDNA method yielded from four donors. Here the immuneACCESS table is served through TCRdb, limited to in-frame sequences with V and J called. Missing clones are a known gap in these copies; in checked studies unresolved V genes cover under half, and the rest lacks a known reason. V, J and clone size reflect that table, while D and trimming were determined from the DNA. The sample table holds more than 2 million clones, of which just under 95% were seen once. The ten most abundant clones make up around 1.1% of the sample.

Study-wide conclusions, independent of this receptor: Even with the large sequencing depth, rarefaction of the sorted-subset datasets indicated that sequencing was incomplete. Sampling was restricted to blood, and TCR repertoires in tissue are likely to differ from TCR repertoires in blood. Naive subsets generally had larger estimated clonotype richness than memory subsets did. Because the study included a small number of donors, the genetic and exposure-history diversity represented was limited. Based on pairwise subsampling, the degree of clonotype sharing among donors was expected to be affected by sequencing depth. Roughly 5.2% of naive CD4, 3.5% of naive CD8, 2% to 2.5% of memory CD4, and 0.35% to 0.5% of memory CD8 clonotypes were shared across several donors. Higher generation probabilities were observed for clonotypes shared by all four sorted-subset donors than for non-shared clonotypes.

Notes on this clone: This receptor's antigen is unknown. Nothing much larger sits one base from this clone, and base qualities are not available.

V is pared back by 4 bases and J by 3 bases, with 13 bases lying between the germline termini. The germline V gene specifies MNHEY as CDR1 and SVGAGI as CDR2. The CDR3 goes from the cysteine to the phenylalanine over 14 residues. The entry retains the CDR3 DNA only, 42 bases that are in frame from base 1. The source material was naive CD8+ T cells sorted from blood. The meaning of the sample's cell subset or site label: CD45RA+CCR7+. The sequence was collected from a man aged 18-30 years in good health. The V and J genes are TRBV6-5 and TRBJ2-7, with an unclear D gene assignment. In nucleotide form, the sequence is TGTGCCAGCAGTTTCAACAGTGGGGACTACGAGCAGTACTTC. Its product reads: CASSFNSGDYEQYF.